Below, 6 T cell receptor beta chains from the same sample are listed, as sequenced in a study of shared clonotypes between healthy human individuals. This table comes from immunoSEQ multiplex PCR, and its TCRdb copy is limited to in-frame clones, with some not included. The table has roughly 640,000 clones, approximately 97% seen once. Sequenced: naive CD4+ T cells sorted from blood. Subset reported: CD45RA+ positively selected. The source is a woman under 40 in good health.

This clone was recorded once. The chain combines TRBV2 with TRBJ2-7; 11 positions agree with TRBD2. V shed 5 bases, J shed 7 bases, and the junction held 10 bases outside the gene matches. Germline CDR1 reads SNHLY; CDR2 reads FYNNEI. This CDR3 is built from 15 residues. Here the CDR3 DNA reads TGTGCCAGCAGTAAGGGTAGCGGGAGGGCCGGGGAGCAGTACTTC. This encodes CASSKGSGRAGEQYF.

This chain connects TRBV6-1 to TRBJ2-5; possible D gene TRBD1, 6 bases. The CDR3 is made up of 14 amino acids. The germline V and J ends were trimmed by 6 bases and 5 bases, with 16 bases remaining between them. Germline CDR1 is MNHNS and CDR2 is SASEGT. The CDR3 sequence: CASSPQGIKETQYF. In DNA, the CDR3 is TGTGCCAGCAGCCCCCAGGGGATTAAGGAGACCCAGTACTTC.

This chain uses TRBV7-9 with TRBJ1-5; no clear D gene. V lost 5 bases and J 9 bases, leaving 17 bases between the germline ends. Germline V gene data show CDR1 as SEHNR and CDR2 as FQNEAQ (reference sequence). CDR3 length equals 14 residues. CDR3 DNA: TGTGCCAGCAGCCTCGGCGCAGGCCCGAGGCCCCAGCATTTT. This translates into CASSLGAGPRPQHF.

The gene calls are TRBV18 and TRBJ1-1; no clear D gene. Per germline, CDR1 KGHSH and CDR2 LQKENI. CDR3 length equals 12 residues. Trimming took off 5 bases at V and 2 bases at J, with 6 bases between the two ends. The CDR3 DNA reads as TGTGCCAGCTCAAATGAAAACACTGAAGCTTTCTTT. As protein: CASSNENTEAFF.

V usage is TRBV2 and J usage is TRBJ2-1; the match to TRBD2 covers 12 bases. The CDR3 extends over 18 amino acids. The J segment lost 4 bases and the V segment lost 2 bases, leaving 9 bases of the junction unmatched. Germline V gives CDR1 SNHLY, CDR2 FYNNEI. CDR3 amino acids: CASSEPSGTSGRYNEQFF. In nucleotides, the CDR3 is TGTGCCAGCAGTGAACCTTCGGGGACTAGCGGGCGATACAATGAGCAGTTCTTC.

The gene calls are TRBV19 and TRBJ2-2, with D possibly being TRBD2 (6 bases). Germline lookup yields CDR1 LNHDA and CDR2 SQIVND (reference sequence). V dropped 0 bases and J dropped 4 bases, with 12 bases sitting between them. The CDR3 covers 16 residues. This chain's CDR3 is CASSIEGLPSTGELFF. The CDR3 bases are TGTGCCAGTAGTATAGAGGGACTCCCGAGCACCGGGGAGCTGTTTTTT.